Given below is one TCR beta chain in context. The target antigen is unknown. PCR involved 60 Vbeta and 13 Jbeta primers. Measured with immunoSEQ multiplex PCR; TCRdb has only the in-frame clones, and not every one. Of approximately 110,000 clones in the sample, around 80% were seen once. The donors gave bone marrow, and they were healthy. CDR3 length: 18 amino acids. Germline lookup yields CDR1 MNHEY and CDR2 SMNVEV (reference sequence). After removal of 2 bases from V and 0 bases from J, the junction contained 6 bases not matched to a gene. This sample is drawn from a study of cytomegalovirus exposure and HLA in healthy donors. General observations from the study: When presence/absence was analysed, sequencing depth was taken to be roughly uniform across donors. Association with HLA alleles at 0.05 false discovery rate was found for approximately 18,000 TCR beta sequences in a later analysis.

The gene calls are TRBV27 and TRBJ1-4; 10 nucleotides agree with TRBD1. The clonotype was recovered from a woman aged 25-40 years in good health and CMV-seronegative. The sequenced sample was PBMCs. CDR3 loop: CASSLRQGAFTTNEKLFF. The CDR3 nucleotides are TGTGCCAGCAGTTTACGACAGGGGGCGTTCACAACTAATGAAAAACTGTTTTTT. The entire variable domain, with the rest obtained from reference TRBV27 and TRBJ1-4, is as follows: EAQVTQNPRYLITVTGKKLTVTCSQNMNHEYMSWYRQDPGLGLRQIYYSMNVEVTDKGDVPEGYKVSRKEKRNFPLILESPSPNQTSLYFCASSLRQGAFTTNEKLFFGSGTQLSVL.